A single sample is the source of the 18 T cell receptor beta chains below, sequenced in a study of blood T cell repertoires in COVID-19. Data came from immunoSEQ multiplex PCR; TCRdb stores just in-frame clones and leaves some out. The table has around 150,000 clones, approximately 95% seen once; the top ten hold about 4.5%. Sequencing was carried out using peripheral blood. The receptors shown here come from a woman aged 45-65 years with acute or convalescent COVID-19.

The chain recombines TRBV4-3 with TRBJ2-1, with 7 bases fitting TRBD1. The CDR3 spans 17 residues. Trimming removed 0 bases from V and 5 bases from J; junction bases left unmatched: 10. Germline CDR1 is LGHNA and CDR2 is YSLEER. The CDR3 is CASSQEFMRQGDNEQFF. DNA of the CDR3: TGCGCCAGCAGCCAAGAATTTATGAGACAGGGAGACAATGAGCAGTTCTTC.

V and J are TRBV7-2 and TRBJ2-7, with D maybe TRBD2 (5 bases). Deletions cut 3 bases from V and 3 bases from J, with 9 bases between. Germline loops: CDR1 SGHTA, CDR2 FQGNSA. The CDR3 covers 13 residues. CDR3 in amino acids: CASSFTSGYEQYF. The CDR3 region has the DNA TGTGCCAGCAGCTTTACGAGCGGCTACGAGCAGTACTTC.

The rearrangement uses TRBV27 and TRBJ2-1; 14 bases align to TRBD2. The CDR3 spans 15 residues. Germline V CDR1 and CDR2: MNHEY, SMNVEV (reference sequence). Trimming at V came to 6 bases and at J to 7 bases, leaving 5 bases not matched to a gene. The CDR3 reads CASSPGLAGVNEQFF. Written as DNA, the CDR3 is TGTGCCAGCAGCCCGGGACTAGCGGGAGTTAATGAGCAGTTCTTC.

This rearrangement joins TRBV7-9 to TRBJ1-1; a possible D gene is TRBD1 (5 bases). V was cut by 2 bases and J by 5 bases, with 9 bases left in between. The CDR3 is made up of 13 amino acids. CDR1 is SEHNR, CDR2 FQNEAQ, per germline (reference sequence). The CDR3 is CASSLQGGTEAFF. The CDR3 DNA reads as TGTGCCAGCAGCTTACAGGGAGGGACTGAAGCTTTCTTT.

The V gene is TRBV24-1, the J gene TRBJ2-2; the D is unclear. With 2 bases removed from V and 0 bases from J, the gap between germline ends came to 12 bases. The CDR3 is 17 amino acids. Germline V lookup: CDR1 KGHDR, CDR2 SFDVKD. CDR3 sequence reads: CATSDSFPYTNTGELFF. Written as DNA, the CDR3 is TGTGCCACCAGTGATTCTTTTCCGTACACGAACACCGGGGAGCTGTTTTTT.

The chain combines TRBV7-8 with TRBJ1-2, with no clear D. There are 17 residues in the CDR3. V lost 1 base and J 5 bases, leaving 20 bases between the germline ends. The germline gives CDR1 SGHVS, CDR2 FQNEAQ. This CDR3 reads CASSLVRYDREGYGYTF. DNA of the CDR3: TGTGCCAGCAGCTTAGTGCGGTACGACCGGGAGGGATATGGCTACACCTTC.

This chain uses TRBV11-2 with TRBJ2-5; TRBD2 might be the D (6 bases). The CDR3 contains 15 residues. Trimming took 0 bases from V and 2 from J, leaving 10 bases between them. Germline assignment: CDR1 SGHAT and CDR2 FQNNGV. CDR3 protein: CASSLEGRGQETQYF. CDR3 sequence (DNA): TGTGCCAGCAGCTTAGAAGGCCGGGGGCAAGAGACCCAGTACTTC.

This clone has a single count. V and J are TRBV5-4 and TRBJ2-5; 7 bases fit TRBD1. Per the germline V gene, CDR1 is SGHNT and CDR2 is YYREEE (reference sequence). The CDR3 has 15 amino acids. Trimming took 3 bases from V and 5 from J; bases not matched to a gene: 10. The CDR3 DNA reads as TGTGCCAGCAGCTACGGGACAGTCGAAGGGGAGACCCAGTACTTC. This sequence encodes CASSYGTVEGETQYF. Full variable domain (rest looked up from reference TRBV5-4 and TRBJ2-5): ETGVTQSPTHLIKTRGQQVTLRCSSQSGHNTVSWYQQALGQGPQFIFQYYREEENGRGNFPPRFSGLQFPNYSSELNVNALELDDSALYLCASSYGTVEGETQYFGPGTRLLVL.

This clone was seen at least ten times. V and J are TRBV10-3 and TRBJ2-2; tentative D call: TRBD1 (6 bases). Germline-derived CDR1 and CDR2 are ENHRY and SYGVKD. There are 17 residues in the CDR3. Trimming left V 4 bases short and J 5 bases short, with 20 bases between. DNA of the CDR3: TGTGCCATCAGTGGAACCGGGACACATCTTCAAACCGGGGAGCTGTTTTTT. Its protein is CAISGTGTHLQTGELFF.

A note on this clone: The same CDR3 can be traced to other DNA sequences in this sample. This CDR3 is CASSGQGSYEQYF. CDR3 nucleotides: TGTGCCAGCAGCGGACAGGGGTCCTACGAGCAGTACTTC. The chain has TRBV7-9 and TRBJ2-7, with 9 bases that match TRBD1. Germline assignment: CDR1 SEHNR and CDR2 FQNEAQ (reference sequence). After removal of 5 bases from V and 1 base from J, the junction contained 0 bases not matched to a gene. This CDR3 contains 13 residues.

The chain carries TRBV2 and TRBJ1-5; D unresolved. With 3 bases removed from V and 0 bases from J, the gap between germline ends came to 12 bases. This CDR3 spans 16 amino acids. CDR1 SNHLY and CDR2 FYNNEI come from the germline V gene. CDR3: CASSDLPRYSNQPQHF. CDR3 coding DNA: TGTGCCAGCAGTGACCTACCTCGTTATAGCAATCAGCCCCAGCATTTT.

This clone was found a few times. The J gene is TRBJ1-1, the V gene TRBV29-1, with a weak D call TRBD1 (5 bases). The CDR3 spans 13 residues. The V and J ends lost 8 bases and 0 bases respectively, with 13 bases between them. The V gene's germline CDR1 is SQVTM and CDR2 ANQGSEA. Here the CDR3 reads CSIRGGVNTEAFF. In DNA form, the CDR3 reads TGCAGCATTAGAGGAGGGGTGAACACTGAAGCTTTCTTT.

The chain employs TRBV6-1 and TRBJ2-7, with a weak D call TRBD1 (6 bases). V was pared by 3 bases and J by 5 bases, with 17 bases between. Looked up from germline, CDR1 is MNHNS and CDR2 is SASEGT. This CDR3 comprises 15 residues. DNA of the CDR3: TGTGCCAGCAGTGAGTCTTTTACAGGGTTGGACGAGCAGTACTTC. Translated: CASSESFTGLDEQYF.

The chain has TRBV18 and TRBJ2-7, with 7 positions matching TRBD2. The V gene's germline CDR1 is KGHSH and CDR2 LQKENI. V lost 0 bases and J lost 0; bases outside the gene matches: 11. This CDR3 contains 18 residues. The CDR3 DNA sequence: TGTGCCAGCTCACCACCAGCCAGCGGGGACCGAAGCTCCTACGAGCAGTACTTC. Translating gives CASSPPASGDRSSYEQYF.

This chain connects TRBV10-3 to TRBJ2-3; 7 nucleotides agree with TRBD1. With V trimmed by 10 bases and J by 4 bases, 11 bases remained unmatched. The CDR3 extends over 14 amino acids. The germline V gene encodes CDR1 ENHRY and CDR2 SYGVKD. The CDR3 sequence: CATAGQEGADTQYF. The CDR3 region has the DNA TGTGCCACCGCTGGACAGGAAGGGGCAGATACGCAGTATTTT.

This clone was seen a single time. The chain uses TRBV7-6 and TRBJ1-5, with a weak D call TRBD1 (5 bases). V gave up 0 bases and J gave up 6 bases, with 9 bases separating them. Germline loops: CDR1 SGHVS, CDR2 FNYEAQ. The CDR3 runs to 14 residues. The CDR3 is CASSLADGGQPQHF. The CDR3 DNA follows: TGTGCCAGCAGCTTAGCGGACGGGGGTCAGCCCCAGCATTTT.

This clone was counted a few times. The chain carries TRBV24-1 and TRBJ1-1; 9 bases agree with TRBD1. The CDR3 spans 13 residues. Per germline, CDR1 KGHDR and CDR2 SFDVKD. The J segment lost 5 bases and the V segment lost 7 bases, leaving 4 bases of the junction unmatched. The CDR3 sequence is CATSRTGETEAFF. The CDR3 nucleotides are TGTGCCACCAGCAGGACAGGGGAGACTGAAGCTTTCTTT.

This clone was seen a handful of times. In the same sample, other DNA sequences code for this CDR3. CDR3 protein: CASSIGQGGEKLFF. For the CDR3, the DNA is TGTGCCAGTAGTATAGGACAGGGTGGTGAAAAACTGTTTTTT. The rearrangement joins TRBV19 to TRBJ1-4; TRBD1 aligns across 7 bases. Germline CDR1 reads LNHDA; CDR2 reads SQIVND (reference sequence). The junction had 3 bases not matched to a gene; V was cut back by 1 base and J by 7 bases. The CDR3 spans 14 residues.